This TCR beta chain was sequenced in a study of T cells after yellow fever vaccination. The CDR3 contains 14 residues. Trimming cost V 5 bases and J 7 bases, with 14 bases left between them. Germline V gene lookup returns CDR1 SEHNR and CDR2 FQNEAQ (reference sequence). Only a few counts were recorded for this clonotype. UMIs were added to TCR cDNA along with a universal primer site when it was made by 5'RACE template switching. TCRdb reanalysed the 5' RACE reads using MiXCR and keeps one entry per CDR3 protein. The sample has some 550,000 distinct CDR3 sequences, less than 20% seen once; the top ten hold approximately 14%.

V gene TRBV7-9 combines with J gene TRBJ1-4; a weak D match, TRBD1 (6 bases). This receptor was identified in a young man who received the YFV17D yellow fever vaccine. The sample in question was PBMCs, obtained 15 days after the yellow fever booster vaccination. DNA for the CDR3: TGTGCCAGCAGCCCCAGGGGTTTTGGTGAAAAACTGTTTTTT. Residues: CASSPRGFGEKLFF.